The rows below give T cell receptor beta chains drawn from one sample of a study of early stage breast cancer tumors. Sequencing used immunoSEQ multiplex PCR; TCRdb keeps in-frame clones, though not all of them. Found here are about 20,000 clones, 76% of them singletons; the top ten hold roughly a quarter. Sequencing was done on a sample of blood. The receptors shown here come from a person aged 55 to 75 with breast cancer. The CDR3 runs from the conserved cysteine through the conserved F or W. Each record gives: V gene, J gene, D gene, clone size, CDR3 protein, CDR3 DNA. A D gene is named only where the DNA matches it firmly. Clone sizes are given selectively: once, few, many, or a class where the clone is expanded.

TRBV10-3	TRBJ2-2	.	few	CAINTGATNTGELFF	TGTGCCATCAACACCGGGGCTACGAACACCGGGGAGCTGTTTTTT
TRBV29-1	TRBJ2-1	.	once	CSVGPRMSSYNEQFF	TGCAGCGTTGGGCCCAGGATGAGCTCCTACAATGAGCAGTTCTTC
TRBV5-4	TRBJ1-1	.	.	CASSFGERAFF	TGTGCCAGCAGCTTTGGAGAGCGGGCTTTCTTT
TRBV5-1	TRBJ2-7	.	.	CASGGTRYEQYF	TGCGCCAGCGGCGGGACACGTTACGAGCAGTACTTC
TRBV28	TRBJ2-5	.	.	CASSFRVRGRETQYF	TGTGCCAGCAGTTTCCGGGTCCGAGGCAGGGAGACCCAGTACTTC
TRBV29-1	TRBJ2-1	TRBD2	.	CSGRAGGPGNEQFF	TGCAGCGGAAGAGCGGGAGGGCCGGGAAATGAGCAGTTCTTC
TRBV5-1	TRBJ2-5	.	.	CASSLEDSETQYF	TGCGCCAGCAGCTTGGAGGACAGCGAGACCCAGTACTTC
TRBV18	TRBJ2-7	TRBD1	.	CASSPRQGRGEQYF	TGTGCCAGCTCACCAAGACAGGGACGAGGAGAGCAGTACTTC
TRBV9	TRBJ2-3	TRBD2	.	CASSLLAGGPTDTQYF	TGTGCCAGCAGCCTACTAGCGGGGGGGCCAACAGATACGCAGTATTTT
TRBV6-5	TRBJ1-3	.	once	CATRTGNTIYF	TGTGCCACCAGAACAGGAAACACCATATATTTT
TRBV6-5	TRBJ1-1	.	.	CASRPHILVGTEAFF	TGTGCCAGCAGGCCCCATATCCTTGTGGGGACTGAAGCTTTCTTT
TRBV5-6	TRBJ1-2	.	.	CASSPRGAWGYTF	TGTGCCAGCAGCCCAAGGGGGGCTTGGGGCTACACCTTC
TRBV4-2	TRBJ2-2	.	.	CASSHTGPTGELFF	TGTGCCAGCAGCCATACAGGGCCGACCGGGGAGCTGTTTTTT
TRBV15	TRBJ1-1	.	once	CATSRANGGAGTEAFF	TGTGCCACCAGCAGGGCAAACGGGGGGGCCGGCACTGAAGCTTTCTTT
TRBV5-4	TRBJ1-2	.	.	CASSSTRPIYGYTF	TGTGCCAGCAGCTCAACTCGGCCTATCTATGGCTACACCTTC
TRBV30	TRBJ1-3	.	.	CAGTGRTGNTIYF	TGTGCCGGTACAGGTCGGACGGGAAACACCATATATTTT
TRBV6-6	TRBJ2-7	TRBD2	.	CASSFSGIYYEQYF	TGTGCCAGCAGCTTTAGCGGGATTTACTACGAGCAGTACTTC
TRBV11-2	TRBJ2-7	TRBD2	.	CASSRGTSGGLNSYEQYF	TGTGCCAGCAGCCGTGGGACTAGCGGGGGACTAAATTCCTACGAGCAGTACTTC
TRBV6-1	TRBJ2-1	TRBD2	few	CASRTWSSGNEQFF	TGTGCCAGCAGGACGTGGTCTAGCGGGAATGAGCAGTTCTTC
TRBV6-6	TRBJ2-1	.	.	CASSRSSSYNEQFF	TGTGCCAGCAGCCGATCGAGCTCCTACAATGAGCAGTTCTTC
TRBV11-2	TRBJ2-3	.	.	CASNLGGPTDTQYF	TGTGCCAGCAACCTGGGGGGGCCCACAGATACGCAGTATTTT
TRBV2	TRBJ2-7	TRBD1	few	CASTDRATYEQYF	TGTGCCAGCACGGACAGGGCGACCTACGAGCAGTACTTC
TRBV2	TRBJ2-6	.	.	CASTRARSGANVLTF	TGTGCCAGCACCAGGGCTCGCTCTGGGGCCAACGTCCTGACTTTC
TRBV15	TRBJ2-5	.	few	CATSRERANRRTQYF	TGTGCCACCAGCAGAGAGCGGGCTAACCGCCGGACCCAGTACTTC
TRBV18	TRBJ1-1	.	.	CASSPRVTEAFF	TGTGCCAGCTCACCACGGGTAACTGAAGCTTTCTTT
TRBV9	TRBJ1-3	.	.	CASSVAPTVSGNTIYF	TGTGCCAGCAGCGTAGCCCCCACAGTCTCTGGAAACACCATATATTTT
TRBV2	TRBJ2-3	TRBD2	.	CASSPIAGADTQYF	TGTGCCAGCAGCCCTATAGCGGGCGCAGATACGCAGTATTTT
TRBV7-6	TRBJ1-2	.	.	CASSLARGYGYTF	TGTGCCAGCAGCTTAGCCAGGGGCTATGGCTACACCTTC
TRBV19	TRBJ1-2	TRBD1	few	CASRGQGRIDGYTF	TGTGCCAGTAGAGGACAGGGGAGAATCGATGGCTACACCTTC
TRBV7-9	TRBJ2-3	TRBD2	.	CASSLTSGFTDTQYF	TGTGCCAGCAGCTTGACTAGCGGGTTCACAGATACGCAGTATTTT
TRBV5-6	TRBJ2-5	TRBD2	few	CASSIGLASQETQYF	TGTGCCAGCAGCATCGGACTAGCTTCCCAAGAGACCCAGTACTTC
TRBV4-2	TRBJ2-3	.	.	CASSQDRWGDQDTQYF	TGTGCCAGCAGCCAAGATAGGTGGGGGGATCAAGATACGCAGTATTTT
TRBV27	TRBJ2-3	.	.	CASSHGQSFLTDTQYF	TGTGCCAGCAGCCACGGACAGAGCTTCCTCACAGATACGCAGTATTTT
TRBV9	TRBJ2-7	TRBD1	.	CASSAGQGLTYEQYF	TGTGCCAGCAGCGCAGGACAGGGATTAACCTACGAGCAGTACTTC
TRBV6-1	TRBJ1-2	TRBD1	.	CASSEFPWTGDGYTF	TGTGCCAGCAGTGAATTCCCCTGGACAGGGGATGGCTACACCTTC
TRBV19	TRBJ2-7	TRBD1	.	CASSIARQGYEQYF	TGTGCCAGTAGTATAGCCCGACAGGGCTACGAGCAGTACTTC
TRBV5-1	TRBJ2-3	TRBD2	.	CASKREIDTQYF	TGCGCCAGCAAGCGGGAGATAGATACGCAGTATTTT
TRBV6-4	TRBJ1-1	.	.	CASSETGHLPEGNTEAFF	TGTGCCAGCAGTGAAACAGGCCACCTCCCGGAGGGAAACACTGAAGCTTTCTTT
TRBV30	TRBJ2-3	TRBD2	.	CAWGSGGAEDTQYF	TGTGCCTGGGGTAGCGGGGGGGCGGAAGATACGCAGTATTTT
TRBV30	TRBJ1-5	.	.	CAWGTDSNQPQHF	TGTGCCTGGGGGACCGATAGCAATCAGCCCCAGCATTTT
TRBV7-9	TRBJ2-1	.	few	CASSQPLLVYNEQFF	TGTGCCAGCAGCCAGCCCCTTTTAGTGTACAATGAGCAGTTCTTC
TRBV5-1	TRBJ1-4	TRBD1	.	CASSKDRGPEKLFF	TGCGCCAGCAGTAAGGACAGGGGGCCTGAAAAACTGTTTTTT
TRBV6-6	TRBJ1-1	.	.	CASSYDPGHLNTEAFF	TGTGCCAGCAGTTACGACCCGGGACATCTAAACACTGAAGCTTTCTTT
TRBV19	TRBJ2-4	.	.	CASSIPGNIQYF	TGTGCCAGTAGTATTCCAGGGAACATTCAGTACTTC
TRBV25-1	TRBJ2-1	TRBD2	.	CASSDTSGSYYEQFF	TGTGCCAGCAGTGATACTAGCGGGAGCTATTATGAGCAGTTCTTC
TRBV4-2	TRBJ2-1	.	.	CASSQDQLNEQFF	TGTGCCAGCAGCCAAGATCAACTTAATGAGCAGTTCTTC
TRBV11-2	TRBJ2-2	TRBD2	.	CASGKRGSNTGELFF	TGTGCCAGCGGCAAGCGGGGATCGAACACCGGGGAGCTGTTTTTT
TRBV18	TRBJ2-7	.	.	CASSPPSGKGREQYF	TGTGCCAGCTCACCACCGTCAGGGAAGGGAAGGGAGCAGTACTTC
TRBV2	TRBJ1-1	.	once	CASRGEGVSTEAFF	TGTGCCAGCAGAGGGGAGGGTGTGAGCACTGAAGCTTTCTTT
TRBV5-4	TRBJ1-2	TRBD1	.	CASGAGGLANYGYTF	TGTGCCAGCGGGGCAGGGGGCCTCGCTAACTATGGCTACACCTTC
TRBV5-1	TRBJ2-1	TRBD2	.	CASADGGANEQFF	TGCGCCAGTGCCGACGGGGGGGCAAATGAGCAGTTCTTC
TRBV5-1	TRBJ2-1	TRBD1	.	CASSIDPGTGPNEQFF	TGCGCCAGCAGCATAGACCCCGGGACAGGGCCTAATGAGCAGTTCTTC
TRBV6-6	TRBJ1-2	.	.	CASSYSTASNYGYTF	TGTGCCAGCAGTTACTCGACAGCCTCTAACTATGGCTACACCTTC
TRBV11-2	TRBJ1-2	.	once	CASSYEGGSIYGYTF	TGTGCCAGCAGCTACGAAGGGGGTTCCATCTATGGCTACACCTTC
TRBV19	TRBJ2-6	.	.	CASSIHGANVLTF	TGTGCCAGTAGTATCCATGGGGCCAACGTCCTGACTTTC